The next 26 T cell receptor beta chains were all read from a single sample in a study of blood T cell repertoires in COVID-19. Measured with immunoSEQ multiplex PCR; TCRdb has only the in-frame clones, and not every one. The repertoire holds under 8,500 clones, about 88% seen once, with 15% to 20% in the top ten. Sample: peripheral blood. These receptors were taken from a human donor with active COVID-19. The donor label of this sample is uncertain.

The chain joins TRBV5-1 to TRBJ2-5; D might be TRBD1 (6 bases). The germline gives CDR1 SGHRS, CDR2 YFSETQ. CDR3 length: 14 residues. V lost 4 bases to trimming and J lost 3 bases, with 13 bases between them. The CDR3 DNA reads TGCGCCAGCAGCCCCACAGGGTTTAAAGAGACCCAGTACTTC. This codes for CASSPTGFKETQYF.

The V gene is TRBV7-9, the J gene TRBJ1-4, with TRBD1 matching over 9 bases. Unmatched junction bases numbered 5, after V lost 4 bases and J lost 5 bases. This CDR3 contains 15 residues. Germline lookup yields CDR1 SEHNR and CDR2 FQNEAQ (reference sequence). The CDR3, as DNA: TGTGCCAGCAGCTCACCGGGACAGGGCAATGAAAAACTGTTTTTT. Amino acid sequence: CASSSPGQGNEKLFF.

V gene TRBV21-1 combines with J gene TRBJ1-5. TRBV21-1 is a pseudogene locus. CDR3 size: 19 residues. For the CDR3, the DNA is TGTGCCAGCAGCTCTACCGGACTACCTATAGGGTATAGCAATCAGCCCCAGCATTTT. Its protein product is CASSSTGLPIGYSNQPQHF.

CDR3 region: CSVSPVPDSEAFF. The DNA of the CDR3 is TGCAGCGTTTCGCCCGTCCCCGACAGTGAAGCTTTCTTT. The chain has TRBV29-1 and TRBJ1-1; possible D gene TRBD1, 5 bases. This CDR3 has 13 amino acids. V was shortened by 5 bases and J by 7 bases, with 17 bases between the two germline ends. The germline V gene has CDR1 SQVTM and CDR2 ANQGSEA.

Here the CDR3 reads CASSRGGDLQFF. CDR3 in DNA: TGTGCCAGCAGCCGGGGTGGGGATTTGCAGTTCTTC. The rearrangement links TRBV7-2 to TRBJ2-1, with D maybe TRBD2 (5 bases). The CDR3 runs to 12 residues. From germline, CDR1 is SGHTA and CDR2 FQGNSA. Trimming cost V 5 bases and J 12 bases, with 14 bases left between them.

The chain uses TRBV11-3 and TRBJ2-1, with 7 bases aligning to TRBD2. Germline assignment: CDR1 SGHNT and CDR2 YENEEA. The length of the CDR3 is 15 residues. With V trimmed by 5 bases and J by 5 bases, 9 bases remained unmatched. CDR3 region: CASSLSGLMNNEQFF. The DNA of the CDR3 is TGTGCCAGCAGCCTTAGCGGGTTAATGAACAATGAGCAGTTCTTC.

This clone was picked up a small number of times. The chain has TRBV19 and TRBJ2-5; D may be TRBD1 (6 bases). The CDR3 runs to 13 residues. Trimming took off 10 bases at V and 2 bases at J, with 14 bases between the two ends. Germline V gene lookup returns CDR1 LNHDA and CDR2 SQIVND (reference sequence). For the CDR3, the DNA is TGTGCCACGGGGACAAGGGATCAAGAGACCCAGTACTTC. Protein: CATGTRDQETQYF.

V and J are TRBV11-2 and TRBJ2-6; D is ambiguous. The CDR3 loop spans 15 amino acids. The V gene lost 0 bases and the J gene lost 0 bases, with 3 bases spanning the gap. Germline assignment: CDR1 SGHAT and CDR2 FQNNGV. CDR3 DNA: TGTGCCAGCAGCTTAGACAGCTCTGGGGCCAACGTCCTGACTTTC. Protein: CASSLDSSGANVLTF. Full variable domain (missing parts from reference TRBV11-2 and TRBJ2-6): EAGVAQSPRYKIIEKRQSVAFWCNPISGHATLYWYQQILGQGPKLLIQFQNNGVVDDSQLPKDRFSAERLKGVDSTLKIQPAKLEDSAVYLCASSLDSSGANVLTFGAGSRLTVL.

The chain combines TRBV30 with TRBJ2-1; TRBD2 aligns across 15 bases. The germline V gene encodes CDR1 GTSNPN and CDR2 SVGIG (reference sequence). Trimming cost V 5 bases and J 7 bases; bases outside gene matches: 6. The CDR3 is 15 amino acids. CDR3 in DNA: TGTGCCTGGTCCCGGACTAGCGGGAGGGTAAATGAGCAGTTCTTC. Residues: CAWSRTSGRVNEQFF.

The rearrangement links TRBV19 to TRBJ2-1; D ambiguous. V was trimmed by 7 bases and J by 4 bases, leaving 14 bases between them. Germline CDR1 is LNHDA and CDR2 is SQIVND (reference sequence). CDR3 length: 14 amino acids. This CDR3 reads CASTSSSPYNEQFF. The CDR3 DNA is TGTGCCAGTACAAGCTCGAGCCCTTACAATGAGCAGTTCTTC.

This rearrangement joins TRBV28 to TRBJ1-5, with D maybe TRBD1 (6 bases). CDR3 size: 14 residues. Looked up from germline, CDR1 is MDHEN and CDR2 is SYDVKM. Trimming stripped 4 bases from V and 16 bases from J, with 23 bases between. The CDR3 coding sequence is TGTGCCAGCAGTTCCACAGGTGCAGGGGCCGGGTGTCATTTT. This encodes CASSSTGAGAGCHF.

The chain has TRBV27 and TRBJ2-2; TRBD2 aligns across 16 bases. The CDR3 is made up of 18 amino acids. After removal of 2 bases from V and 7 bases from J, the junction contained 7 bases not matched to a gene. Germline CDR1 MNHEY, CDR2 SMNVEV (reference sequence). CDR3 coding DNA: TGTGCCAGCAGTTTACGAGGGACTAGCGGGAGGGTTATCGGGGAGCTGTTTTTT. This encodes CASSLRGTSGRVIGELFF.

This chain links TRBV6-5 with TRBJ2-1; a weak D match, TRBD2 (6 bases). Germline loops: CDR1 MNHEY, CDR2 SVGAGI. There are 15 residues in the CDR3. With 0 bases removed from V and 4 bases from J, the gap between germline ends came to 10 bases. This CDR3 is CASSYSLATYNEQFF. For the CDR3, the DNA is TGTGCCAGCAGTTACTCGCTAGCGACTTACAATGAGCAGTTCTTC.

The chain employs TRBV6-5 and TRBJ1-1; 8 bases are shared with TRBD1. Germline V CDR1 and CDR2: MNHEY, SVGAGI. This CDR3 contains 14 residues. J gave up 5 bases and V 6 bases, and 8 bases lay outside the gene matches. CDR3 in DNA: TGTGCCAGCAGATGGACAGGGCCGGGAACTGAAGCTTTCTTT. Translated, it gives CASRWTGPGTEAFF.

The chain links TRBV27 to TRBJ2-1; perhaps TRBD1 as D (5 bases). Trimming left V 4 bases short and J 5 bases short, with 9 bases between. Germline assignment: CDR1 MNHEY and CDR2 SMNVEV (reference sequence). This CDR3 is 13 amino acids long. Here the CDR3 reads CASSYGANNEQFF. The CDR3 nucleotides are TGTGCCAGCAGTTATGGGGCAAACAATGAGCAGTTCTTC.

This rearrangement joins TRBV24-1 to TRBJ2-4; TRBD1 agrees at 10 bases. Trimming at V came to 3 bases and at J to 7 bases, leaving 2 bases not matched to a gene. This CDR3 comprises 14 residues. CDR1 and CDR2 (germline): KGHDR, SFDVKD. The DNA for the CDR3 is TGTGCCACCAGTGATCCGGACAGGGGGAACATTCAGTACTTC. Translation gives CATSDPDRGNIQYF.

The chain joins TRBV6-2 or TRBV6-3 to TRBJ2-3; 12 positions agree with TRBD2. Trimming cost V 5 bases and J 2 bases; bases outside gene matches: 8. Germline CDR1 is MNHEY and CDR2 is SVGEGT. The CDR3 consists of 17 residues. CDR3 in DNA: TGTGCCAGCAGTCCCCGACTAGCGGGGGACCTCACAGATACGCAGTATTTT. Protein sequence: CASSPRLAGDLTDTQYF.

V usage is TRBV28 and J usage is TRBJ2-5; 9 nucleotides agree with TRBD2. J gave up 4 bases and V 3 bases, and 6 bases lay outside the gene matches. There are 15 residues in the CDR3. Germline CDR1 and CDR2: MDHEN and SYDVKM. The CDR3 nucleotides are TGTGCCAGCAGTTTCTTAGCGGGAGTAGGAGAGACCCAGTACTTC. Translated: CASSFLAGVGETQYF.

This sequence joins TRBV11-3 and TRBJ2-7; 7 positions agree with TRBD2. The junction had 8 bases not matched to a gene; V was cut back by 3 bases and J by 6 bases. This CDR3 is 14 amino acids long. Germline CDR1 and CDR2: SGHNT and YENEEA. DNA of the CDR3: TGTGCCAGCAGCTTCAAGCGGGAAGAGTTCGAGCAGTACTTC. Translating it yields CASSFKREEFEQYF. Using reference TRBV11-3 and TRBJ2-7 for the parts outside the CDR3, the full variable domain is EAGVVQSPRYKIIEKKQPVAFWCNPISGHNTLYWYLQNLGQGPELLIRYENEEAVDDSQLPKDRFSAERLKGVDSTLKIQPAELGDSAVYLCASSFKREEFEQYFGPGTRLTVT.

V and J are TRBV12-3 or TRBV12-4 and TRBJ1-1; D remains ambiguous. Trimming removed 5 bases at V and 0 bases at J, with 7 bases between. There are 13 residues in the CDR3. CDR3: CASSPGMNTEAFF. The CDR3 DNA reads TGTGCCAGCAGTCCGGGGATGAACACTGAAGCTTTCTTT.

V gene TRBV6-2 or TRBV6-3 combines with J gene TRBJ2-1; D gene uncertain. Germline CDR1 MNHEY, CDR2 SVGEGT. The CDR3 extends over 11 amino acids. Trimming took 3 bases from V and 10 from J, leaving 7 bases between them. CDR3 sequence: CASSYNREQFF. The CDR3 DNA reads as TGTGCCAGCAGTTATAACCGGGAGCAGTTCTTC.

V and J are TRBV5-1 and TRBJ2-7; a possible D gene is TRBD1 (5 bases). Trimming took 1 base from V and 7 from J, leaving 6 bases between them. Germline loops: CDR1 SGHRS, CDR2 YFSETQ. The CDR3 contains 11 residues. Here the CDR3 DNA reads TGCGCCAGCAGCTTGCAGGGAGAGCAGTACTTC. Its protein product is CASSLQGEQYF.

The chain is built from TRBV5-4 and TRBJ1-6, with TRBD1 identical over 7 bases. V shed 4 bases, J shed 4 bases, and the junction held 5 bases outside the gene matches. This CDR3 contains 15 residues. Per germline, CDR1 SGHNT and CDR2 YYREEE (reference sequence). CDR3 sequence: CASSEPGQYNSPLHF. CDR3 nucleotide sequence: TGTGCCAGCAGCGAACCGGGACAGTATAATTCACCCCTCCACTTT. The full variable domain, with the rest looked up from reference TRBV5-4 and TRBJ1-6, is ETGVTQSPTHLIKTRGQQVTLRCSSQSGHNTVSWYQQALGQGPQFIFQYYREEENGRGNFPPRFSGLQFPNYSSELNVNALELDDSALYLCASSEPGQYNSPLHFGNGTRLTVT.

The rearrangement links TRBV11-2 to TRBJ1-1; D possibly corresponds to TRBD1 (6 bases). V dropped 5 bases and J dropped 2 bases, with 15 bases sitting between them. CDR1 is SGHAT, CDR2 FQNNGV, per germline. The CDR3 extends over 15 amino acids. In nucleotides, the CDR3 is TGTGCCAGCAGCATTCGGGGGGGCGCTAACACTGAAGCTTTCTTT. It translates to CASSIRGGANTEAFF.

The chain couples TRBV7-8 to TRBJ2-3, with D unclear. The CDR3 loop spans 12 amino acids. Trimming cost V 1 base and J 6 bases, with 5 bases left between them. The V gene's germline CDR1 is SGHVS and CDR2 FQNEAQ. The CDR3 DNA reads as TGTGCCAGCAGCTTAGTAGTCGATACGCAGTATTTT. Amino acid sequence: CASSLVVDTQYF.

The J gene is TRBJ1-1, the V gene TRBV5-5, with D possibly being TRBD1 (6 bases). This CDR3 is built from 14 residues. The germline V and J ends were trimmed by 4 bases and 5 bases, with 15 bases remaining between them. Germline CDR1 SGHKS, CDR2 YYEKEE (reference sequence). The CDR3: CASSQRTAFTEAFF. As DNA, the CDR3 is TGTGCCAGCAGCCAAAGGACAGCATTTACTGAAGCTTTCTTT.